The 16 T cell receptor beta chains listed next were all sequenced from one sample in a study of cytomegalovirus exposure and HLA in healthy donors. Researchers ran the PCR with 60 Vbeta and 13 Jbeta primers. The data were produced by immunoSEQ multiplex PCR, yet TCRdb's version contains in-frame clones alone and is incomplete. The sample lists some 150,000 clones, about 80% occurring once. Sequencing was performed on PBMCs. These receptors all come from a man aged 25 to 40 in good health and CMV-seronegative.

V gene TRBV19 combines with J gene TRBJ2-3; tentative D call: TRBD2 (6 bases). Germline loops: CDR1 LNHDA, CDR2 SQIVND (reference sequence). CDR3 length: 16 amino acids. Trimming stripped 10 bases from V and 1 base from J, with 21 bases between. The CDR3 DNA reads as TGTGCCACTAACCCCATCCTCGGGAGTGGCACAGATACGCAGTATTTT. This sequence encodes CATNPILGSGTDTQYF.

The chain carries TRBV7-8 and TRBJ2-7; a weak D match, TRBD2 (5 bases). V lost 1 base, J lost 2 bases, and 9 bases lay in between. Germline V gene data show CDR1 as SGHVS and CDR2 as FQNEAQ. This CDR3 spans 14 amino acids. The chain's CDR3 is CASSLEEGTYEQYF. The CDR3, as DNA: TGTGCCAGCAGCTTAGAAGAGGGAACCTACGAGCAGTACTTC.

CDR3 loop: CASSPLWDRENYGYTF. As DNA, the CDR3 is TGTGCCAGTAGTCCGCTGTGGGACAGGGAGAACTATGGCTACACCTTC. This chain links TRBV19 with TRBJ1-2, with 9 bases identical to TRBD1. The CDR3 length is 16 residues. Germline CDR1 and CDR2: LNHDA and SQIVND (reference sequence). J lost 2 bases, V lost 5 bases, and 9 bases had no gene match.

This clone was found once. The chain uses TRBV18 and TRBJ2-6; maybe TRBD2 (7 bases). Trimming took off 2 bases at V and 0 bases at J, with 11 bases between the two ends. CDR1 is KGHSH and CDR2 is LQKENI in the germline V gene. The CDR3 loop spans 17 amino acids. The CDR3 DNA reads TGTGCCAGCTCACCAAGGGGGGGGTCCTCTGGGGCCAACGTCCTGACTTTC. It is translated as CASSPRGGSSGANVLTF. Complete variable domain (other parts from reference TRBV18 and TRBJ2-6): NAGVMQNPRHLVRRRGQEARLRCSPMKGHSHVYWYRQLPEEGLKFMVYLQKENIIDESGMPKERFSAEFPKEGPSILRIQQVVRGDSAAYFCASSPRGGSSGANVLTFGAGSRLTVL.

The rearrangement links TRBV19 to TRBJ1-2, with TRBD1 matching over 10 bases. CDR1 LNHDA and CDR2 SQIVND come from the germline V gene (reference sequence). The CDR3 is 16 amino acids. J lost 4 bases, V lost 5 bases, and 10 bases had no gene match. The chain's CDR3 is CASSPTGTGESYGYTF. The CDR3 coding sequence is TGTGCCAGTAGTCCTACCGGGACAGGGGAGAGCTATGGCTACACCTTC.

The J gene is TRBJ2-5, the V gene TRBV5-1; 8 bases agree with TRBD1. V trimming: 2 bases; J trimming: 5 bases; junction bases outside the gene matches: 5. Per germline, CDR1 SGHRS and CDR2 YFSETQ. The CDR3 consists of 14 residues. The CDR3, as DNA: TGCGCCAGCAGCTTAGGACAGGGTCGGGAGACCCAGTACTTC. It codes for CASSLGQGRETQYF.

With respect to this clone: One end of the junction is discordant with germline, which a read error may explain. The CDR3 spells CASSSTDSDF. Written as DNA, the CDR3 is TGTGCCAGCAGTTCGACAGATTCGGATTTT. The genes are TRBV28 and TRBJ1-5, with D perhaps TRBD1 (5 bases). The germline V gene encodes CDR1 MDHEN and CDR2 SYDVKM. The CDR3 sequence is 10 residues long.

This chain links TRBV7-9 with TRBJ2-7, with 8 bases lining up with TRBD2. The CDR3 sequence is 14 residues long. The germline V gene encodes CDR1 SEHNR and CDR2 FQNEAQ (reference sequence). V dropped 4 bases and J dropped 0; count of bases not matched to a gene: 2. The CDR3 sequence is CASSSGGLSYEQYF. CDR3 DNA sequence: TGTGCCAGCAGCTCGGGGGGGCTCTCCTACGAGCAGTACTTC.

J is TRBJ1-1 and V is TRBV7-2; D ambiguous. Trimming cost V 5 bases and J 1 base, with 11 bases left between them. Germline-derived CDR1 and CDR2 are SGHTA and FQGNSA. This CDR3 region has 14 residues. CDR3 sequence (DNA): TGTGCCAGCAGCGCAATGCCCAGGAACACTGAAGCTTTCTTT. Translating gives CASSAMPRNTEAFF. Full variable domain (rest looked up from reference TRBV7-2 and TRBJ1-1): GAGVSQSPSNKVTEKGKDVELRCDPISGHTALYWYRQSLGQGLEFLIYFQGNSAPDKSGLPSDRFSAERTGGSVSTLTIQRTQQEDSAVYLCASSAMPRNTEAFFGQGTRLTVV.

V and J are TRBV5-1 and TRBJ2-7; 7 bases are a match to TRBD2. This CDR3 contains 15 residues. With V trimmed by 6 bases and J by 3 bases, 12 bases remained unmatched. Germline assignment: CDR1 SGHRS and CDR2 YFSETQ. CDR3 protein: CASTPVGGINYEQYF. The CDR3 bases are TGCGCCAGCACCCCCGTGGGAGGGATCAACTACGAGCAGTACTTC.

The chain combines TRBV7-8 with TRBJ2-7; 11 bases align to TRBD2. CDR1 is SGHVS and CDR2 is FQNEAQ in the germline V gene. The junction had 18 bases not matched to a gene; V was cut back by 7 bases and J by 7 bases. CDR3 length: 17 amino acids. CDR3 in DNA: TGTGCCAGCATGGAGCAGGGGCTAAGTCTAGCGGGGGGTGAGCAGTACTTC. This encodes CASMEQGLSLAGGEQYF.

This clone has only one observation. V and J are TRBV19 and TRBJ2-5; 9 nucleotides agree with TRBD1. The J call may be wrong; the DNA end is better matched by TRBJ2-7. Germline V CDR1 and CDR2: LNHDA, SQIVND (reference sequence). The CDR3 is 18 residues long. The CDR3 here is CASSARWTRDRADHEQYF. CDR3 DNA: TGTGCCAGTAGTGCGCGCTGGACCCGGGACAGGGCCGACCACGAGCAGTACTTC.

J is TRBJ2-5 and V is TRBV2; D is possibly TRBD1 (6 bases). There are 13 residues in the CDR3. Trimming shortened V by 7 bases and J by 5 bases, and 14 bases separated the two germline ends. Germline-derived CDR1 and CDR2 are SNHLY and FYNNEI. CDR3 in amino acids: CASTLDRSETQYF. CDR3 nucleotides: TGTGCCAGCACTTTAGACAGGTCTGAGACCCAGTACTTC.

This clone was seen just once. The chain joins TRBV30 to TRBJ1-3; D gene unclear. Germline lookup yields CDR1 GTSNPN and CDR2 SVGIG (reference sequence). V lost 7 bases and J lost 4, with 8 bases in between. CDR3 length: 11 amino acids. The CDR3 DNA is TGTGCCTATAGTTCAGGAAACACCATATATTTT. Translating gives CAYSSGNTIYF.

This chain links TRBV6-5 with TRBJ2-7, with 7 bases lining up with TRBD1. The CDR3 runs to 15 residues. The trim removed 0 bases at V and 2 bases at J, leaving 4 bases unmatched. Germline loops: CDR1 MNHEY, CDR2 SVGAGI. This CDR3 is CASSYSRDRTYEQYF. Here the CDR3 DNA reads TGTGCCAGCAGTTACTCGAGGGACAGAACCTACGAGCAGTACTTC.

The genes are TRBV29-1 and TRBJ2-5, with 7 bases aligning to TRBD2. The DNA end lines up better with TRBJ2-7; the J call may be wrong. CDR3 length: 12 residues. Germline V gene sequence: CDR1 SQVTM, CDR2 ANQGSEA. DNA for the CDR3: TGCAGCGCCACTAGCGCCTCCTACGAGCAGTACTTC. Its translation is CSATSASYEQYF.